The text below deals with one T cell receptor (beta chain). CDR3 length equals 17 residues. Deletions cut 0 bases from V and 0 bases from J, with 12 bases between. CDR1 is SGHTA and CDR2 is FQGNSA in the germline V gene. Method: immunoSEQ multiplex PCR; TCRdb's copy keeps in-frame clones and lacks some. Of around 250,000 clones in the sample, 86% are singletons; the top ten hold over 2%. This sample is part of a study of blood T cell repertoires in COVID-19. Sequenced material: PBMCs or T cells enriched from blood (not recorded which). The clonotype was recovered from a woman in her fifties or sixties who had recovered from COVID-19. The J gene is TRBJ1-3, the V gene TRBV7-2, with D uncertain. CDR3 coding DNA: TGTGCCAGCAGCTTAGCATATGGTGGGAGCTCTGGAAACACCATATATTTT. Protein: CASSLAYGGSSGNTIYF.